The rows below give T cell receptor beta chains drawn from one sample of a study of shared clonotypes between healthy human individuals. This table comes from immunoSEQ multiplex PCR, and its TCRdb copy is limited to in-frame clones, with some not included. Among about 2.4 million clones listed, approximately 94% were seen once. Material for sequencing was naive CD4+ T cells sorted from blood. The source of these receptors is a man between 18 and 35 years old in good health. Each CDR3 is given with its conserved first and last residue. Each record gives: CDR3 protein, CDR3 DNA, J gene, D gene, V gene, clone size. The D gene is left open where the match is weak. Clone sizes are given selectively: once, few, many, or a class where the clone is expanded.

CDR3aa: CAWSRVRSEQFF
CDR3nt: TGTGCCTGGAGTAGAGTACGCAGTGAGCAGTTCTTC
j_gene: TRBJ2-1
d_gene: -
v_gene: TRBV30
abundance: -

CDR3aa: CASSSTPGQGLGPQETQYF
CDR3nt: TGCGCCAGCAGCTCCACTCCGGGACAGGGGCTTGGCCCCCAGGAGACCCAGTACTTC
j_gene: TRBJ2-5
d_gene: TRBD1
v_gene: TRBV5-1
abundance: -

CDR3aa: CAISREIGGGSYNEQFF
CDR3nt: TGTGCCATCAGTCGAGAGATTGGGGGAGGTTCCTACAATGAGCAGTTCTTC
j_gene: TRBJ2-1
d_gene: -
v_gene: TRBV10-3
abundance: once

CDR3aa: CASSLSGSGSETQYF
CDR3nt: TGCGCCAGCAGCTTGTCGGGTAGCGGGAGTGAGACCCAGTACTTC
j_gene: TRBJ2-5
d_gene: TRBD2
v_gene: TRBV5-1
abundance: -

CDR3aa: CASSQVIFTDTQYF
CDR3nt: TGCGCCAGCAGCCAAGTAATTTTCACAGATACGCAGTATTTT
j_gene: TRBJ2-3
d_gene: -
v_gene: TRBV4-1
abundance: once

CDR3aa: CASRRGFLADTQYF
CDR3nt: TGTGCCAGCAGGCGGGGGTTCCTCGCAGATACGCAGTATTTT
j_gene: TRBJ2-3
d_gene: TRBD2
v_gene: TRBV6-5
abundance: once

CDR3aa: CASGLQGTSGNTIYF
CDR3nt: TGTGCCAGCGGACTACAGGGGACCTCTGGAAACACCATATATTTT
j_gene: TRBJ1-3
d_gene: TRBD1
v_gene: TRBV7-2
abundance: -

CDR3aa: CASSSLLGLAGDPTYNEQFF
CDR3nt: TGTGCCAGCAGCTCGCTCCTCGGTCTAGCGGGCGACCCGACCTACAATGAGCAGTTCTTC
j_gene: TRBJ2-1
d_gene: TRBD2
v_gene: TRBV5-4
abundance: once

CDR3aa: CASTGTGKYNEQFF
CDR3nt: TGTGCCAGCACTGGGACAGGGAAGTACAATGAGCAGTTCTTC
j_gene: TRBJ2-1
d_gene: TRBD1
v_gene: TRBV2
abundance: -

CDR3aa: CASSLEGTNTGELFF
CDR3nt: TGTGCCAGCAGCTTGGAGGGGACGAACACCGGGGAGCTGTTTTTT
j_gene: TRBJ2-2
d_gene: -
v_gene: TRBV5-5
abundance: -

CDR3aa: CASSLGPMGSSGNTIYF
CDR3nt: TGTGCCAGCAGCTTGGGCCCGATGGGGAGCTCTGGAAACACCATATATTTT
j_gene: TRBJ1-3
d_gene: -
v_gene: TRBV5-8
abundance: -

CDR3aa: CASISVGQGYNEQFF
CDR3nt: TGTGCCAGCATTTCCGTGGGACAGGGTTACAATGAGCAGTTCTTC
j_gene: TRBJ2-1
d_gene: TRBD1
v_gene: TRBV6-6
abundance: -

CDR3aa: CASSSQGASGNTIYF
CDR3nt: TGTGCCAGCTCTTCACAGGGGGCGAGTGGAAACACCATATATTTT
j_gene: TRBJ1-3
d_gene: TRBD1
v_gene: TRBV18
abundance: -

CDR3aa: CASRQLTGFSGDGYTF
CDR3nt: TGTGCCAGCAGGCAACTGACAGGGTTTAGCGGGGATGGCTACACCTTC
j_gene: TRBJ1-2
d_gene: TRBD1
v_gene: TRBV6-6
abundance: -

CDR3aa: CASSLEGLPGYEQYF
CDR3nt: TGCGCCAGCAGCTTGGAGGGCCTACCGGGGTACGAGCAGTACTTC
j_gene: TRBJ2-7
d_gene: -
v_gene: TRBV5-1
abundance: -

CDR3aa: CASSGTGGTEAFF
CDR3nt: TGTGCCAGCAGCGGTACAGGGGGCACTGAAGCTTTCTTT
j_gene: TRBJ1-1
d_gene: TRBD1
v_gene: TRBV2
abundance: -

CDR3aa: CASSPSNTGELFF
CDR3nt: TGCGCCAGCAGCCCTTCCAACACCGGGGAGCTGTTTTTT
j_gene: TRBJ2-2
d_gene: -
v_gene: TRBV10-1
abundance: -

CDR3aa: CASTDSYTGELFF
CDR3nt: TGCGCCAGCACTGACAGCTACACCGGGGAGCTGTTTTTT
j_gene: TRBJ2-2
d_gene: -
v_gene: TRBV10-2
abundance: -

CDR3aa: CASSLFNALAGDTQYF
CDR3nt: TGTGCCAGCAGCCTTTTTAACGCACTAGCGGGAGATACGCAGTATTTT
j_gene: TRBJ2-3
d_gene: TRBD2
v_gene: TRBV14
abundance: -

CDR3aa: CASSPVRTGTMNTEAFF
CDR3nt: TGTGCCAGCTCACCGGTAAGGACAGGGACTATGAACACTGAAGCTTTCTTT
j_gene: TRBJ1-1
d_gene: TRBD1
v_gene: TRBV18
abundance: -

CDR3aa: CASSFEGQKLFF
CDR3nt: TGCGCCAGCAGCTTCGAGGGACAGAAACTGTTTTTT
j_gene: TRBJ1-4
d_gene: TRBD1
v_gene: TRBV5-1
abundance: -

CDR3aa: CASSPLRETEAFF
CDR3nt: TGTGCCAGCTCACCGTTAAGGGAGACTGAAGCTTTCTTT
j_gene: TRBJ1-1
d_gene: -
v_gene: TRBV18
abundance: -

CDR3aa: CASRSTGVYNEQFF
CDR3nt: TGTGCCAGCAGATCTACAGGGGTCTACAATGAGCAGTTCTTC
j_gene: TRBJ2-1
d_gene: TRBD1
v_gene: TRBV6-5
abundance: -

CDR3aa: CASSGAGGFRLGQYF
CDR3nt: TGTGCCAGCAGTGGGGCCGGGGGTTTCCGCCTGGGGCAGTACTTC
j_gene: TRBJ2-7
d_gene: -
v_gene: TRBV6-1
abundance: once

CDR3aa: CASTSSGNTIYF
CDR3nt: TGTGCCAGTACGAGCTCTGGAAACACCATATATTTT
j_gene: TRBJ1-3
d_gene: -
v_gene: TRBV19
abundance: -

CDR3aa: CATSRARDSQETQYF
CDR3nt: TGTGCCACCAGCAGAGCCCGGGACAGTCAAGAGACCCAGTACTTC
j_gene: TRBJ2-5
d_gene: TRBD1
v_gene: TRBV15
abundance: once

CDR3aa: CASSLSGDEQFF
CDR3nt: TGTGCCAGCAGTTTGTCTGGGGATGAGCAGTTCTTC
j_gene: TRBJ2-1
d_gene: -
v_gene: TRBV27
abundance: -

CDR3aa: CASSRTTVYNEQFF
CDR3nt: TGTGCCAGCAGTCGCACGACAGTTTACAATGAGCAGTTCTTC
j_gene: TRBJ2-1
d_gene: -
v_gene: TRBV6-5
abundance: -

CDR3aa: CASSTSGQELYF
CDR3nt: TGTGCCAGTAGTACCTCGGGACAGGAGCTGTATTTT
j_gene: TRBJ2-3
d_gene: TRBD1
v_gene: TRBV19
abundance: -

CDR3aa: CSVARDVGTGELFF
CDR3nt: TGCAGCGTTGCCCGGGACGTAGGGACCGGGGAGCTGTTTTTT
j_gene: TRBJ2-2
d_gene: -
v_gene: TRBV29-1
abundance: -

CDR3aa: CASSVGASGGAHEQYF
CDR3nt: TGTGCCAGCAGCGTAGGGGCTAGCGGGGGTGCCCACGAGCAGTACTTC
j_gene: TRBJ2-7
d_gene: TRBD2
v_gene: TRBV9
abundance: -